Below, 28 T cell receptor beta chains from the same sample are listed, as sequenced in a study of regulatory T cells in long-lasting Graves disease. Sample time point: persistent/refractory GD, antithyroid drugs over 5 years with positive TRAb. Isolated PBMC RNA provided the starting material for the TCR library. Relying on iRepertoire HTBI primers and Arm-PCR of CDR3 regions, the team built TCR beta libraries. TCRdb reprocessed the multiplex PCR reads via MiXCR and lists one record per CDR3 protein. The data contain about 430,000 distinct CDR3 sequences, 21% of them singletons. Sequencing was performed on peripheral blood mononuclear cells (PBMCs), taken when the disease was refractory, from a patient treated with antithyroid drugs. The source is a female donor with Graves disease.

The J gene is TRBJ2-5, the V gene TRBV27; D not resolved. Trimming left V 0 bases short and J 5 bases short, with 7 bases between. The CDR3 has 13 amino acids. Germline CDR1 is MNHEY and CDR2 is SMNVEV (reference sequence). The CDR3 coding sequence is TGTGCCAGCAGTTTATCGATCTCTGAGACCCAGTACTTC. Translating gives CASSLSISETQYF.

The chain links TRBV5-1 to TRBJ1-1; 9 bases are a match to TRBD1. This CDR3 region has 14 residues. V gave up 3 bases and J gave up 5 bases; unmatched junction bases: 5. From germline, CDR1 is SGHRS and CDR2 YFSETQ. CDR3 in amino acids: CASSYWTGDTEAFF. The CDR3, as DNA: TGCGCCAGCAGCTATTGGACAGGGGATACTGAAGCTTTCTTT.

The rearrangement joins TRBV3-1 to TRBJ1-4, with no clear D. V dropped 6 bases and J dropped 0 bases, with 8 bases sitting between them. The CDR3 sequence is 14 residues long. The germline gives CDR1 LGHDT, CDR2 YNNKEL (reference sequence). CDR3 sequence: CASSYRATNEKLFF. CDR3 coding DNA: TGTGCCAGCAGTTACCGGGCAACTAATGAAAAACTGTTTTTT.

This clonotype was seen at least ten times. The chain has TRBV27 and TRBJ2-7; possible D gene TRBD2, 5 bases. V lost 8 bases and J lost 6, with 17 bases in between. Germline V gene data show CDR1 as MNHEY and CDR2 as SMNVEV (reference sequence). CDR3 length: 13 amino acids. The CDR3 loop is CASFGEGQGEQYF. The CDR3 nucleotides read TGTGCCAGCTTTGGTGAGGGCCAAGGCGAGCAGTACTTC.

This clonotype was counted a few times. The CDR3 loop reads CSATTGVAGELFF. For the CDR3, the DNA is TGCAGTGCAACGACAGGGGTGGCCGGGGAGCTGTTTTTT. This sequence joins TRBV20-1 and TRBJ2-2; 8 bases are shared with TRBD1. This CDR3 contains 13 residues. CDR1 and CDR2 (germline): DFQATT, SNEGSKA (reference sequence). The V gene end was trimmed by 6 bases and the J gene end by 6 bases; junction bases not matched to a gene: 6.

CDR3 bases: TGTGCCAGCAGTGAGCAGGGGAGCCACACAGATACGCAGTATTTT. Translation gives CASSEQGSHTDTQYF. V and J are TRBV2 and TRBJ2-3, with TRBD1 as a possible D gene (6 bases). From germline, CDR1 is SNHLY and CDR2 FYNNEI. The CDR3 extends over 15 amino acids. Trimming stripped 3 bases from V and 2 bases from J, with 12 bases between. Filled out from reference TRBV2 and TRBJ2-3, the complete variable domain reads EPEVTQTPSHQVTQMGQEVILRCVPISNHLYFYWYRQILGQKVEFLVSFYNNEISEKSEIFDDQFSVERPDGSNFTLKIRSTKLEDSAMYFCASSEQGSHTDTQYFGPGTRLTVL.

Points on this clonotype: A much more abundant neighbour one base away suggests this may be a read error. The gene calls are TRBV27 and TRBJ2-7; 11 nucleotides align to TRBD1. Germline V gene sequence: CDR1 MNHEY, CDR2 SMNVEV (reference sequence). The CDR3 extends over 15 amino acids. Here the CDR3 reads CAGSHGTGGSYEQYF. CDR3 DNA sequence: TGTGCCGGCAGTCACGGGACAGGGGGTTCCTACGAGCAGTACTTC.

This rearrangement joins TRBV24-1 to TRBJ2-1; 9 nucleotides line up with TRBD2. CDR1 and CDR2 from the germline V gene are KGHDR and SFDVKD. After removal of 1 base from V and 3 bases from J, the junction contained 3 bases not matched to a gene. This CDR3 comprises 16 residues. CDR3 coding DNA: TGTGCCACCAGTGATTTCCAGCGGGAGGACTACAATGAGCAGTTCTTC. Amino acid sequence: CATSDFQREDYNEQFF.

In its sample, this clonotype was seen a few times. This chain uses TRBV4-2 with TRBJ1-2; D gene unclear. The CDR3 loop spans 12 amino acids. CDR1 and CDR2 from the germline V gene are LGHNA and YNFKEQ. The germline V and J ends were trimmed by 0 bases and 3 bases, with 2 bases remaining between them. CDR3 bases: TGTGCCAGCAGCCAAGACTACTATGGCTACACCTTC. This encodes CASSQDYYGYTF.

This clonotype appeared many times. The chain links TRBV2 to TRBJ2-5, with TRBD1 matching 7 bases. This CDR3 has 16 amino acids. Germline-derived CDR1 and CDR2 are SNHLY and FYNNEI. Trimming at V came to 8 bases and at J to 5 bases, leaving 17 bases not matched to a gene. The CDR3: CASDYPRQGSGETQYF. CDR3 bases: TGTGCCAGCGATTATCCGCGACAGGGTTCAGGGGAGACCCAGTACTTC.

The chain has TRBV20-1 and TRBJ2-7; 9 bases align to TRBD2. Germline lookup yields CDR1 DFQATT and CDR2 SNEGSKA (reference sequence). Trimming removed 3 bases from V and 3 bases from J; junction bases left unmatched: 6. This CDR3 spans 14 amino acids. In nucleotides, the CDR3 is TGCAGTGCTAGGGGCGGGAGGGGAAACTACGAGCAGTACTTC. It codes for CSARGGRGNYEQYF.

CDR3 in DNA: TGTGCCAGCTCACGCAGGACGGGGAATTACAATGAGCAGTTCTTC. It specifies CASSRRTGNYNEQFF. This chain uses TRBV18 with TRBJ2-1, with D possibly TRBD2 on 5 matching bases. The V end lost 4 bases, the J end lost 4 bases, and 14 bases lay between the germline ends. Germline assignment: CDR1 KGHSH and CDR2 LQKENI. The CDR3 spans 15 residues.

This clonotype was recorded a few times. The chain's CDR3 is CASTPGTGIDTEAFF. The CDR3 region has the DNA TGTGCCAGCACCCCAGGGACGGGGATAGACACTGAAGCTTTCTTT. The V and J genes are TRBV7-9 and TRBJ1-1; a possible D gene is TRBD1 (5 bases). This CDR3 region has 15 residues. CDR1 is SEHNR, CDR2 FQNEAQ, per germline (reference sequence). Trimming removed 7 bases at V and 3 bases at J, with 18 bases between.

In its sample, this clonotype was seen a few times. The rearrangement joins TRBV6-2 or TRBV6-3 to TRBJ2-5, with 9 bases lining up with TRBD2. The CDR3 covers 15 residues. The J segment lost 7 bases and the V segment lost 5 bases, leaving 11 bases of the junction unmatched. Germline loops: CDR1 MNHEY, CDR2 SVGEGT. CDR3 nucleotide sequence: TGTGCCAGCAGTAGCGGCGGGAGGGCCGAAGGGACCCAGTACTTC. Residues: CASSSGGRAEGTQYF.

This clonotype showed up just a few times. The V gene is TRBV2, the J gene TRBJ1-1; D may be TRBD1 (5 bases). Germline values: CDR1 SNHLY, CDR2 FYNNEI. V was trimmed by 8 bases and J by 6 bases, leaving 16 bases between them. This CDR3 comprises 13 residues. DNA of the CDR3: TGTGCCAGCGGCGGAGGGGCACTCGCTGAAGCTTTCTTT. Protein: CASGGGALAEAFF.

This clonotype has at least ten counts. The V gene is TRBV11-1, the J gene TRBJ2-7; 10 nucleotides line up with TRBD2. CDR3 length: 15 amino acids. The germline gives CDR1 SGHAT, CDR2 FQDESV (reference sequence). Losses at the gene ends were 5 bases for V and 3 bases for J; bases not matched to a gene: 7. The chain's CDR3 is CASSTPGLAIYEQYF. For the CDR3, the DNA is TGTGCCAGCAGCACCCCGGGACTAGCGATCTACGAGCAGTACTTC.

The chain recombines TRBV18 with TRBJ2-2; D may match TRBD1 or TRBD2 (5 bases each). The germline V and J ends were trimmed by 6 bases and 4 bases, with 15 bases remaining between them. The germline V gene encodes CDR1 KGHSH and CDR2 LQKENI. The CDR3 spans 15 residues. The CDR3 sequence: CASSRTAGTTGELFF. DNA of the CDR3: TGTGCCAGCTCCCGAACCGCAGGGACCACCGGGGAGCTGTTTTTT.

The J gene is TRBJ2-7, the V gene TRBV30; D not certain. V gave up 5 bases and J gave up 2 bases, with 7 bases separating them. The CDR3 spans 11 residues. Per germline, CDR1 GTSNPN and CDR2 SVGIG (reference sequence). The CDR3 protein is CAWGVTYEQYF. In DNA form, the CDR3 reads TGTGCCTGGGGGGTCACCTACGAGCAGTACTTC.

This clonotype was seen many times. The CDR3 DNA reads as TGTGCCAGCAGTTACGGGGGAGCAACCTACGAGCAGTACTTC. Translated, it gives CASSYGGATYEQYF. The chain couples TRBV12-3 or TRBV12-4 to TRBJ2-7, with D perhaps matching TRBD2 (6 bases). This CDR3 has 14 residues. With 4 bases removed from V and 2 bases from J, the gap between germline ends came to 12 bases.

This clonotype was seen many times. The chain couples TRBV28 to TRBJ1-1; D gene uncertain. Germline loops: CDR1 MDHEN, CDR2 SYDVKM. The CDR3 is 14 residues long. The V and J ends lost 7 bases and 0 bases respectively, with 12 bases between them. CDR3 nucleotides: TGTGCCAGCATCCCAGTAGGTTTGAACACTGAAGCTTTCTTT. This translates into CASIPVGLNTEAFF.

This clonotype was detected many times. The chain employs TRBV28 and TRBJ1-4; 7 bases line up with TRBD1. The CDR3 contains 18 residues. CDR1 and CDR2 from the germline V gene are MDHEN and SYDVKM. Trimming cost V 3 bases and J 1 base; bases outside gene matches: 11. The DNA of the CDR3 is TGTGCCAGCAGTTTCCCTGAGACAGGGATAAGAACTAATGAAAAACTGTTTTTT. It yields the protein CASSFPETGIRTNEKLFF. The entire variable domain, with the rest obtained from reference TRBV28 and TRBJ1-4, is as follows: DVKVTQSSRYLVKRTGEKVFLECVQDMDHENMFWYRQDPGLGLRLIYFSYDVKMKEKGDIPEGYSVSREKKERFSLILESASTNQTSMYLCASSFPETGIRTNEKLFFGSGTQLSVL.

The V and J genes are TRBV3-1 and TRBJ1-5, with no clear D. Germline V gene data show CDR1 as LGHDT and CDR2 as YNNKEL (reference sequence). Trimming took 2 bases from V and 0 from J, leaving 11 bases between them. The CDR3 has 16 residues. The CDR3 nucleotides are TGTGCCAGCAGCCAATCCACAGCCTTTAGCAATCAGCCCCAGCATTTT. Its protein is CASSQSTAFSNQPQHF. The full variable domain, its missing parts supplied by reference TRBV3-1 and TRBJ1-5, is DTAVSQTPKYLVTQMGNDKSIKCEQNLGHDTMYWYKQDSKKFLKIMFSYNNKELIINETVPNRFSPKSPDKAHLNLHINSLELGDSAVYFCASSQSTAFSNQPQHFGDGTRLSIL.

This clonotype was counted at least ten times. The rearrangement links TRBV19 to TRBJ2-2; 7 bases are shared with TRBD2. Germline trimming cut 4 bases from V and 5 bases from J; bases unmatched to any gene: 7. This CDR3 comprises 15 residues. Germline assignment: CDR1 LNHDA and CDR2 SQIVND (reference sequence). As DNA, the CDR3 is TGTGCCAGTAGTAGGGGCGGGAGCGGAACCGGGGAGCTGTTTTTT. Residues: CASSRGGSGTGELFF.

About this clonotype itself: A much larger clone differs from this one at a single base, so this may be a read error. This chain uses TRBV20-1 with TRBJ2-4; D gene ambiguous. CDR3 length equals 15 residues. Germline assignment: CDR1 DFQATT and CDR2 SNEGSKA (reference sequence). The DNA for the CDR3 is TGCAGTGCTAGTGACTTCACATTAGCCAAAAACATTCGGTACTTC. Amino acids: CSASDFTLAKNIRYF.

The chain joins TRBV28 to TRBJ1-1; no definite D call. V dropped 1 base and J dropped 4 bases, with 13 bases sitting between them. Germline V gene data show CDR1 as MDHEN and CDR2 as SYDVKM. This CDR3 is built from 15 residues. The DNA of the CDR3 is TGTGCCAGCAGTTTATCAGGAGGGTTCCGCACTGAAGCTTTCTTT. This codes for CASSLSGGFRTEAFF.

Ten or more counts support this clonotype. The chain has TRBV2 and TRBJ2-2; 11 nucleotides match TRBD2. Germline assignment: CDR1 SNHLY and CDR2 FYNNEI. The CDR3 sequence is 16 residues long. Unmatched junction bases numbered 2, after V lost 4 bases and J lost 1 base. This CDR3 reads CASSGGTSGNTGELFF. DNA for the CDR3: TGTGCCAGCAGTGGCGGGACTAGCGGGAACACCGGGGAGCTGTTTTTT. Full variable domain (outside the CDR3, taken from reference TRBV2 and TRBJ2-2): EPEVTQTPSHQVTQMGQEVILRCVPISNHLYFYWYRQILGQKVEFLVSFYNNEISEKSEIFDDQFSVERPDGSNFTLKIRSTKLEDSAMYFCASSGGTSGNTGELFFGEGSRLTVL.

This clonotype has at least ten counts. This rearrangement joins TRBV28 to TRBJ1-4; D is perhaps TRBD1 (5 bases). Between the trimmed V and J ends, which lost 6 bases and 8 bases, there was a span of 19 bases. The germline gives CDR1 MDHEN, CDR2 SYDVKM. This CDR3 comprises 15 residues. The CDR3 DNA follows: TGTGCCAGCAGGAGACTCGGGACGTCCGCAGAAAAACTGTTTTTT. This codes for CASRRLGTSAEKLFF.

The gene calls are TRBV6-9 and TRBJ1-6; TRBD1 matches at 9 bases. The CDR3 loop spans 15 amino acids. Trimming at V came to 3 bases and at J to 9 bases, leaving 6 bases not matched to a gene. From germline, CDR1 is MNHGY and CDR2 SVAAGI. The CDR3 protein is CASSYLPGQGSPLHF. CDR3 nucleotides: TGTGCCAGCAGTTACTTGCCGGGACAGGGTTCACCCCTCCACTTT.